These 15 T cell receptor beta chains came from one sample sequenced in a study of T cell responses to AZD1222 COVID-19 vaccine. Some clones are missing from TCRdb's copy, which holds only in-frame ones; the method was immunoSEQ multiplex PCR. This repertoire shows some 150,000 clones, under 95% found once; its top ten account for roughly 5.6%. This specimen was peripheral blood, taken on day 0 of AZD1222 vaccination. All receptors come from an adult in good health.

The V call is TRBV28, the J call TRBJ2-1, with D possibly TRBD2 on 6 matching bases. V lost 8 bases, J lost 3 bases, and 17 bases lay in between. In germline, CDR1 is MDHEN, CDR2 SYDVKM. This CDR3 comprises 15 residues. In nucleotides, the CDR3 is TGTGCCAGCGGGACGGGACTTAGAAACTACAATGAGCAGTTCTTC. Its translation: CASGTGLRNYNEQFF.

The V and J genes are TRBV15 and TRBJ1-5; D is unresolved. V dropped 6 bases and J dropped 0 bases, with 9 bases sitting between them. From germline, CDR1 is LNHNV and CDR2 YYDKDF (reference sequence). This CDR3 is built from 14 residues. CDR3 DNA: TGTGCCACCAGGTCCGAGTATAGCAATCAGCCCCAGCATTTT. Residues: CATRSEYSNQPQHF.

This rearrangement joins TRBV18 to TRBJ2-7; tentatively, D is TRBD1 (5 bases). The CDR3 consists of 16 residues. Germline CDR1 KGHSH, CDR2 LQKENI. Trimming removed 3 bases from V and 0 bases from J, with 15 bases in between. The CDR3 loop is CASSPSTGRISYEQYF. For the CDR3, the DNA is TGTGCCAGCTCACCGAGCACAGGCAGAATCTCCTACGAGCAGTACTTC.

The genes are TRBV4-1 and TRBJ2-3, with 12 bases that match TRBD2. V was clipped by 1 base and J by 2 bases; unmatched bases: 16. The germline CDR1 and CDR2 sequences are MGHRA and YSYEKL. This CDR3 region has 21 residues. CDR3 protein: CASSQGVQRTSGVYHTDTQYF. DNA for the CDR3: TGCGCCAGCAGCCAAGGAGTTCAGCGGACTAGCGGGGTTTACCACACAGATACGCAGTATTTT.

The chain has TRBV9 and TRBJ1-1; no definite D call. Trimming stripped 4 bases from V and 2 bases from J, with 9 bases between. The germline V gene has CDR1 SGDLS and CDR2 YYNGEE. This CDR3 contains 13 residues. The CDR3 loop is CASSRLGNTEAFF. In nucleotides, the CDR3 is TGTGCCAGCAGCCGCCTGGGTAACACTGAAGCTTTCTTT.

The chain links TRBV6-5 to TRBJ1-4; 8 positions agree with TRBD1. V dropped 5 bases and J dropped 6; count of bases not matched to a gene: 5. There are 14 residues in the CDR3. Germline CDR1 and CDR2: MNHEY and SVGAGI. CDR3: CASSTSGGDEKLFF. CDR3 nucleotides: TGTGCCAGCAGTACTTCAGGGGGCGATGAAAAACTGTTTTTT.

The rearrangement links TRBV5-4 to TRBJ1-6, with 9 positions matching TRBD1. This CDR3 contains 15 residues. Germline CDR1 is SGHNT and CDR2 is YYREEE (reference sequence). Trimming removed 5 bases from V and 7 bases from J; junction bases left unmatched: 7. Here the CDR3 DNA reads TGTGCCAGCAGATTCGGGACAGGGTGGAATTCACCCCTCCACTTT. It translates to CASRFGTGWNSPLHF.

V and J are TRBV2 and TRBJ1-1; 8 bases line up with TRBD1. Germline V lookup: CDR1 SNHLY, CDR2 FYNNEI. The trim removed 1 base at V and 11 bases at J, leaving 6 bases unmatched. This CDR3 is built from 13 residues. CDR3 residues: CASSEGTGTRAFF. For the CDR3, the DNA is TGTGCCAGCAGTGAAGGGACAGGGACCAGGGCTTTCTTT.

The rearrangement uses TRBV12-2 and TRBJ1-1. TRBV12-2 corresponds to a pseudogene. This CDR3 region has 17 residues. The CDR3 loop is CASRLEVGRTAAAEAFF. DNA for the CDR3: TGTGCAAGTCGCTTAGAGGTAGGGAGGACAGCGGCGGCTGAAGCTTTCTTT.

The CDR3 protein is CASSGPRLGEQYF. The DNA for the CDR3 is TGTGCCAGCTCCGGGCCCCGCCTTGGCGAGCAGTACTTC. The rearrangement uses TRBV19 and TRBJ2-7; no reliable D call. CDR1 and CDR2 from the germline V gene are LNHDA and SQIVND (reference sequence). This CDR3 spans 13 amino acids. V gave up 9 bases and J gave up 6 bases, with 18 bases separating them.

V gene TRBV9 combines with J gene TRBJ1-1; perhaps TRBD1 as D (5 bases). The length of the CDR3 is 14 residues. Germline V lookup: CDR1 SGDLS, CDR2 YYNGEE. The ends were cut back, 4 bases at V and 1 base at J, with 11 bases in the middle. DNA of the CDR3: TGTGCCAGCAGCCCCCCCAGGGAGAACACTGAAGCTTTCTTT. Residues: CASSPPRENTEAFF.

A note on this clone: Mismatch with germline at one junction end may stem from a read error. This chain joins TRBV9 and TRBJ1-2, with a possible D match to TRBD1 (5 bases). The germline V gene encodes CDR1 SGDLS and CDR2 YYNGEE. This CDR3 region has 11 residues. CDR3 loop: CASSDGAENAF. In nucleotides, the CDR3 is TGTGCCAGCAGCGACGGGGCGGAAAACGCCTTC. The complete variable domain, with remaining parts taken from reference TRBV9 and TRBJ1-2, reads DSGVTQTPKHLITATGQRVTLRCSPRSGDLSVYWYQQSLDQGLQFLIQYYNGEERAKGNILERFSAQQFPDLHSELNLSSLELGDSALYFCASSDGAENAFGSGTRLTVV.

This chain uses TRBV13 with TRBJ1-3; D not certain. There are 11 residues in the CDR3. The germline V and J ends were trimmed by 4 bases and 5 bases, with 3 bases remaining between them. Germline V CDR1 and CDR2: PRHDT, FYEKMQ (reference sequence). The CDR3 DNA follows: TGTGCCAGCAGCTACAGAAACACCATATATTTT. Residues: CASSYRNTIYF.

The chain uses TRBV27 and TRBJ1-5; 8 nucleotides align to TRBD1. V was clipped by 2 bases and J by 0 bases; unmatched bases: 9. Germline V CDR1 and CDR2: MNHEY, SMNVEV (reference sequence). This CDR3 comprises 18 residues. The CDR3 region has the DNA TGTGCCAGCAGTTTAGCCGGACAGGGCCTGACTAGCAATCAGCCCCAGCATTTT. This gives the protein CASSLAGQGLTSNQPQHF.

The CDR3: CASSDGPRTYEQYF. In nucleotides, the CDR3 is TGCGCCAGCAGCGACGGACCGAGGACCTACGAGCAGTACTTC. V and J are TRBV4-1 and TRBJ2-7; D remains unclear. The CDR3 sequence is 14 residues long. V lost 5 bases and J lost 2, with 13 bases in between. Looked up from germline, CDR1 is MGHRA and CDR2 is YSYEKL.